The clone carrying this T cell receptor (beta chain) was picked up one time. RNA in amounts of roughly 0.5 to 1 ug was reverse transcribed with random hexamers. TCRdb reprocessed the immunoSEQ multiplex PCR reads with MiXCR, giving one entry per CDR3 protein. The sample shows about 300,000 distinct CDR3 sequences, roughly 85% of them seen only once. These data belong to a study of CD8 T cells in Susac syndrome. CDR1 and CDR2 (germline): SGHAT, FQNNGV. This CDR3 is 16 amino acids long. With 7 bases clipped from V and 4 bases from J, the junction kept 7 bases outside the gene matches. TEMRA cells were enriched by FACS, while CD8+ and CD4+ T cells were obtained through a negative isolation that was performed magnetically.

The chain links TRBV11-2 to TRBJ2-3, with TRBD2 identical over 14 bases. The receptor was derived from a human donor with multiple sclerosis. Sequencing was performed on CD8+ T cells from PBMCs. This CDR3 reads CASTQGLAGVADTQYF. As DNA, the CDR3 is TGTGCCAGCACCCAGGGACTAGCGGGAGTTGCAGATACGCAGTATTTT.